The entry below gives a single TCR beta chain sequence along with its context. This entry comes from a study of blood T cell repertoires in COVID-19. Trimming pared 4 bases from V and 4 bases from J, leaving 18 bases between. CDR1 LGHDT and CDR2 YNNKEL come from the germline V gene (reference sequence). The CDR3 length is 16 residues. In the original workflow: By means of reference gene primer amplification, nucleated cell counts were estimated. Assay used: immunoSEQ multiplex PCR; TCRdb lists only in-frame clones, some missing. V and J calls and clone size follow that table, whereas D and trimming were derived from the DNA. The table records tens of thousands of clones, approximately 91% of them present only once.

The sequencing input was peripheral blood. The source is a man aged 55-75 years with active or convalescent COVID-19. V and J are TRBV3-1 (or the pseudogene TRBV3-2) and TRBJ2-3; a possible D gene is TRBD2 (7 bases). The CDR3 region has the DNA TGTGCCAGCAGCCGAATGCGGGGGCGAGGGGCAGATACGCAGTATTTT. Residues: CASSRMRGRGADTQYF.